This TCR beta chain was profiled in a study of T cells expressing NK-cell markers. Study background: Within the sequenced cohort of eight donors, seven exhibited HCMV seropositivity and one was seronegative.

5'RACE template switching with UMIs generated TCR beta cDNA. For each CDR3 protein, TCRdb gives one entry from its re-call of the 5' RACE reads, without DNA. The specimen's table records 350,000 to 450,000 distinct CDR3 sequences. The study, taken as a whole, reports: The HCMV specificity of the expanded NKG2C+ T cell clones stayed unresolved. Several of the donors carried dominant NKG2C+ clonotypes that took up roughly 1.0-7.5% of their CD8+ T cells.

On this clonotype: Its antigen is unidentified.

The sequence came from a man aged 18-75 years in good health. The sample comprised blood T cells: a sorted CD56 or NKG2C T cell subset, CD4+ or CD8+ T cells, or bulk PBMC T cells (not recorded which).

The chain's CDR3 is CASSLGYSSYNEQFF. The gene calls are TRBV12-3 or TRBV12-4 and TRBJ2-1. The CDR3 is 15 residues long.